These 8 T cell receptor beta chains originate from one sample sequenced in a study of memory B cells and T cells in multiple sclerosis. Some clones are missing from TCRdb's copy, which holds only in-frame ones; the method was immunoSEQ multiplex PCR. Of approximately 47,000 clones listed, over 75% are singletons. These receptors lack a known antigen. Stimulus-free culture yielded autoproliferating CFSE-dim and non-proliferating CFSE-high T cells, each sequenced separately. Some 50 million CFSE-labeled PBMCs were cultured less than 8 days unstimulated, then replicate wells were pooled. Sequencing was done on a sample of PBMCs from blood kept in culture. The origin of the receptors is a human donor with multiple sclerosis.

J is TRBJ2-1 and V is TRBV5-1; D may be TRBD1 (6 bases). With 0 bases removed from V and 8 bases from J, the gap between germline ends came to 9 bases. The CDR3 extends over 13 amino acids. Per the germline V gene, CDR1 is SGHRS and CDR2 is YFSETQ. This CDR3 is CASSLGQGYEQFF. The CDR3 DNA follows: TGCGCCAGCAGCTTGGGGCAGGGGTATGAGCAGTTCTTC.

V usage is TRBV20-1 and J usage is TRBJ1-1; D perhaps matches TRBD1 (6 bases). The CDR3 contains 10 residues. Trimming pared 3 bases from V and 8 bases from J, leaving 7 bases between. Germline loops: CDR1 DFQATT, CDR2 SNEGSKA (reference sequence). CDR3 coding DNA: TGCAGTGCTAGGGGACAAGAAGCTTTCTTT. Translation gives CSARGQEAFF.

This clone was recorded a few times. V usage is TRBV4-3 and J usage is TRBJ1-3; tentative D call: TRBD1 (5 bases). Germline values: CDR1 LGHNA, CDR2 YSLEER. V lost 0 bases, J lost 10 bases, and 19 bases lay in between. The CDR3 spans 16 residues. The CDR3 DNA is TGCGCCAGCAGCCAAGAAAGGGGAACTGGGGGATCGACCATATATTTT. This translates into CASSQERGTGGSTIYF.

The CDR3 nucleotides read TGTGCCACCAGCAGAGGAAGAGCGGCCTCCTACGAGCAGTACTTC. Amino acid sequence: CATSRGRAASYEQYF. The chain recombines TRBV15 with TRBJ2-7; tentative D call: TRBD2 (5 bases). Germline assignment: CDR1 LNHNV and CDR2 YYDKDF (reference sequence). V shed 1 base and J shed 0 bases, with 10 bases lying between them. This CDR3 is 15 amino acids long.

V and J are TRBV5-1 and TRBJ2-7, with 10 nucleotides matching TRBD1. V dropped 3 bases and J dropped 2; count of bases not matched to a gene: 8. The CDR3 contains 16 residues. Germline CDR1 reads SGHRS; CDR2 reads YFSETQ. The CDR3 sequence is CASSWQDRGLAYEQYF. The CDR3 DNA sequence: TGCGCCAGCAGCTGGCAAGACAGGGGGCTTGCCTACGAGCAGTACTTC.

The CDR3 sequence: CASSPLDRSNQPQHF. The CDR3, as DNA: TGTGCCAGCAGTCCTCTCGACAGGAGCAATCAGCCCCAGCATTTT. The V call is TRBV27, the J call TRBJ1-5; perhaps TRBD1 as D (6 bases). Per the germline V gene, CDR1 is MNHEY and CDR2 is SMNVEV (reference sequence). CDR3 length equals 15 residues. V was cut by 5 bases and J by 1 base, with 12 bases left in between.

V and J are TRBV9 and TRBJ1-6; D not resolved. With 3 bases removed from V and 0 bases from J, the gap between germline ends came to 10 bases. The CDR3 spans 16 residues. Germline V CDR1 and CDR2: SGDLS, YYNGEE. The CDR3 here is CASSGSAASYNSPLHF. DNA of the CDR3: TGTGCCAGCAGCGGGTCTGCCGCCTCCTATAATTCACCCCTCCACTTT.

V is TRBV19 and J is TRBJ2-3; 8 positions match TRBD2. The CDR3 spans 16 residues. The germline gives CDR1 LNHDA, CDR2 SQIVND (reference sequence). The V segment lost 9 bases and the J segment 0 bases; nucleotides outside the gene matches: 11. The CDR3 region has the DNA TGTGCCAGCAAACCCCGGGGGGGGGCTAGCACAGATACGCAGTATTTT. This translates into CASKPRGGASTDTQYF.